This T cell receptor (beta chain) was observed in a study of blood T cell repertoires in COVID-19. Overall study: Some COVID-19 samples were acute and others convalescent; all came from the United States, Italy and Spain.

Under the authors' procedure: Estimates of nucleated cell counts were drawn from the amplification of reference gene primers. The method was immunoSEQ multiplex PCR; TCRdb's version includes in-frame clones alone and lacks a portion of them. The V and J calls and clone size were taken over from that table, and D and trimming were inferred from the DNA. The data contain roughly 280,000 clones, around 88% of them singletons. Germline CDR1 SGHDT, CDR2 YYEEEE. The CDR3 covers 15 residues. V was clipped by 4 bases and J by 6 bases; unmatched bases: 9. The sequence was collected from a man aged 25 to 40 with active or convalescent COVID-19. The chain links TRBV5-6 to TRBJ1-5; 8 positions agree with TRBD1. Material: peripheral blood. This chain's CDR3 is CASSKRQGFGQPQHF. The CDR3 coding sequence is TGTGCCAGCAGCAAAAGACAGGGGTTTGGTCAGCCCCAGCATTTT.